The 32 T cell receptor beta chains reported below all come from one sample, sequenced in a study of regulatory T cells. The primer mix had 52 TRBV and 13 TRBJ primers. Clones were read by immunoSEQ multiplex PCR, and TCRdb kept only the in-frame ones, dropping some. The sample yields roughly 32,000 clones, approximately 90% seen once. Their specific antigens are unknown. Findings and limits, study-wide: In CD3G-deficient patients, conventional CD4+ T cells were enriched for hydrophobic CDR3 residues at positions 6 and 7.

The sequenced sample was conventional CD4+ T cells sorted from blood. Receptors originate from a person under 35 with CD3G deficiency.

This rearrangement joins TRBV30 to TRBJ2-7, with 11 bases matching TRBD1. Germline assignment: CDR1 GTSNPN and CDR2 SVGIG (reference sequence). There are 13 residues in the CDR3. Trimming removed 4 bases from V and 8 bases from J; junction bases left unmatched: 7. Here the CDR3 reads CAWKGQGARQQYF. CDR3 coding DNA: TGTGCCTGGAAAGGACAGGGGGCTAGGCAGCAGTACTTC.

This clone was detected a few times. The chain couples TRBV18 to TRBJ2-2, with 8 positions matching TRBD1. Germline V gene sequence: CDR1 KGHSH, CDR2 LQKENI. Unmatched junction bases numbered 4, after V lost 3 bases and J lost 4 bases. CDR3 size: 15 residues. CDR3: CASSPWDRPTGELFF. The CDR3 DNA sequence: TGTGCCAGCTCACCTTGGGACAGGCCCACCGGGGAGCTGTTTTTT.

CDR3 residues: CSARGVETQYF. The CDR3 nucleotides read TGCAGTGCTAGGGGTGTGGAGACCCAGTACTTC. The V call is TRBV20-1, the J call TRBJ2-5; D gene uncertain. The CDR3 extends over 11 amino acids. Germline CDR1 DFQATT, CDR2 SNEGSKA (reference sequence). Trimming cost V 3 bases and J 5 bases, with 7 bases left between them.

The chain's CDR3 is CASSSDRLPNYGYTF. CDR3 sequence (DNA): TGTGCCAGCTCCAGCGACAGATTACCAAACTATGGCTACACCTTC. This rearrangement joins TRBV6-1 to TRBJ1-2, with D maybe TRBD1 (5 bases). V was trimmed by 8 bases and J by 2 bases, leaving 18 bases between them. Looked up from germline, CDR1 is MNHNS and CDR2 is SASEGT. This CDR3 is 15 amino acids long.

This CDR3 is CASRPTTLNTEAFF. The CDR3 bases are TGCGCCAGCAGACCTACAACGTTGAACACTGAAGCTTTCTTT. The chain joins TRBV5-1 to TRBJ1-1; D is uncertain. V shed 5 bases and J shed 0 bases, with 11 bases lying between them. This CDR3 spans 14 amino acids. Germline V gene data show CDR1 as SGHRS and CDR2 as YFSETQ.

This chain connects TRBV28 to TRBJ2-7; weak D call: TRBD2 (6 bases). Germline values: CDR1 MDHEN, CDR2 SYDVKM. Trimming took off 2 bases at V and 2 bases at J, with 13 bases between the two ends. The CDR3 is 15 residues long. The CDR3 sequence is CASSLRRDGTYEQYF. In DNA, the CDR3 is TGTGCCAGCAGTTTAAGGAGGGACGGCACCTACGAGCAGTACTTC.

The CDR3 reads CASSKAEANYSYEQYF. For the CDR3, the DNA is TGTGCCAGCAGCAAAGCAGAGGCCAACTACTCCTACGAGCAGTACTTC. The chain couples TRBV21-1 to TRBJ2-7; the D call in the table, TRBD2, was not verified against the DNA. TRBV21-1 is reported as a pseudogene. The length of the CDR3 is 16 residues.

The V and J genes are TRBV7-9 and TRBJ2-1; D may be TRBD1 or TRBD2 (5 bases each). Per germline, CDR1 SEHNR and CDR2 FQNEAQ (reference sequence). V was clipped by 0 bases and J by 3 bases, with 15 bases between them. CDR3 length equals 17 residues. The CDR3 DNA reads as TGTGCCAGCAGCTTAGCGTCCGGGACGACCCTCTACAATGAGCAGTTCTTC. It encodes CASSLASGTTLYNEQFF.

This chain joins TRBV6-6 and TRBJ2-3, with 10 positions matching TRBD1. The germline V gene has CDR1 MNHNY and CDR2 SVGAGI (reference sequence). The CDR3 spans 14 residues. V shed 6 bases and J 9 bases; nucleotides not matched to a gene: 9. The CDR3 spells CASSTGTGAGTQYF. The CDR3 bases are TGTGCCAGCAGCACGGGGACAGGGGCGGGAACGCAGTATTTT.

This chain connects TRBV6-1 to TRBJ1-1; a weak D match, TRBD1 (5 bases). Per the germline V gene, CDR1 is MNHNS and CDR2 is SASEGT. Between the trimmed V and J ends, which lost 4 bases and 4 bases, there was a span of 10 bases. This CDR3 spans 13 amino acids. CDR3 sequence reads: CASSVSGGTEAFF. The DNA of the CDR3 is TGTGCCAGCAGTGTCTCCGGGGGCACTGAAGCTTTCTTT.

A single count supports this clone. The chain carries TRBV28 and TRBJ2-7; D is undetermined. Germline assignment: CDR1 MDHEN and CDR2 SYDVKM. The V end lost 1 base, the J end lost 5 bases, and 9 bases lay between the germline ends. The CDR3 spans 13 residues. The chain's CDR3 is CASSLYPRDEQYF. Here the CDR3 DNA reads TGTGCCAGCAGTTTATACCCAAGGGACGAGCAGTACTTC.

This chain connects TRBV6-6 to TRBJ2-7; D is possibly TRBD1 (6 bases). This CDR3 region has 15 residues. Germline V gene data show CDR1 as MNHNY and CDR2 as SVGAGI (reference sequence). V lost 5 bases to trimming and J lost 5 bases, with 19 bases between them. The DNA of the CDR3 is TGTGCCAGCAGTGACCGAAATGACAGGTTCCACGAGCAGTACTTC. This codes for CASSDRNDRFHEQYF.

This chain connects TRBV7-8 to TRBJ1-1, with D possibly being TRBD1 (5 bases). V lost 5 bases, J lost 4 bases, and 11 bases lay in between. The CDR3 sequence is 13 residues long. From germline, CDR1 is SGHVS and CDR2 FQNEAQ. CDR3 DNA sequence: TGTGCCAGCAGCGCAGGGTGGGCCACTGAAGCTTTCTTT. This encodes CASSAGWATEAFF.

The chain has TRBV6-1 and TRBJ1-4; D unclear. V lost 6 bases and J lost 4, with 15 bases in between. The CDR3 spans 15 residues. Per germline, CDR1 MNHNS and CDR2 SASEGT. In DNA form, the CDR3 reads TGTGCCAGCAGACGTCGTCAGGCGTATAATGAAAAACTGTTTTTT. As protein: CASRRRQAYNEKLFF.

This rearrangement joins TRBV28 to TRBJ2-7, with TRBD1 identical over 9 bases. This CDR3 has 13 residues. Germline V CDR1 and CDR2: MDHEN, SYDVKM. Losses at the gene ends were 6 bases for V and 3 bases for J; bases not matched to a gene: 3. The CDR3 DNA reads as TGTGCCAGCAGGGGGACAGGGCACTACGAGCAGTACTTC. Its translation: CASRGTGHYEQYF.

This clone was seen a handful of times. The chain recombines TRBV5-1 with TRBJ2-3; a weak D match, TRBD2 (6 bases). Germline V gives CDR1 SGHRS, CDR2 YFSETQ. Trimming shortened V by 0 bases and J by 5 bases, and 16 bases separated the two germline ends. CDR3 length equals 16 residues. The CDR3 DNA reads as TGCGCCAGCAGCTTGGGGTATGGGGACGGGGGAGATACGCAGTATTTT. Its translation: CASSLGYGDGGDTQYF.

This rearrangement joins TRBV6-1 to TRBJ2-5; tentative D call: TRBD1 (5 bases). CDR1 and CDR2 (germline): MNHNS, SASEGT. This CDR3 contains 13 residues. V was shortened by 8 bases and J by 4 bases, with 14 bases between the two germline ends. CDR3 residues: CASRLAGRETQYF. CDR3 bases: TGTGCCAGCCGGTTAGCAGGGCGAGAGACCCAGTACTTC.

V is TRBV10-3 and J is TRBJ2-7; 7 bases line up with TRBD2. Trimming took 0 bases from V and 7 from J; bases not matched to a gene: 6. CDR3 length equals 14 residues. The germline CDR1 and CDR2 sequences are ENHRY and SYGVKD. Here the CDR3 reads CAISESWGGREQYF. The CDR3 DNA reads as TGTGCCATCAGTGAGTCGTGGGGGGGTCGGGAGCAGTACTTC.

The V call is TRBV5-1, the J call TRBJ2-6, with D maybe TRBD1 (6 bases). The CDR3 has 17 residues. Per the germline V gene, CDR1 is SGHRS and CDR2 is YFSETQ. Trimming cost V 4 bases and J 3 bases, with 17 bases left between them. The CDR3 region is CASSKQSSGVGANVLTF. CDR3 sequence (DNA): TGCGCCAGCAGCAAACAATCGTCAGGGGTTGGGGCCAACGTCCTGACTTTC.

This clone was seen only a few times. The chain carries TRBV28 and TRBJ1-4; D is ambiguous. The CDR3 runs 15 residues. The germline V and J ends were trimmed by 4 bases and 2 bases, with 11 bases remaining between them. From germline, CDR1 is MDHEN and CDR2 SYDVKM. This CDR3 reads CASSSHSRTNEKLFF. CDR3 DNA: TGTGCCAGCAGTTCTCACAGTCGCACTAATGAAAAACTGTTTTTT.

This rearrangement joins TRBV6-1 to TRBJ2-3; TRBD2 aligns across 10 bases. The CDR3 runs to 15 residues. V lost 3 bases to trimming and J lost 5 bases; unmatched junction nucleotides: 5. CDR1 is MNHNS, CDR2 SASEGT, per germline. In DNA form, the CDR3 reads TGTGCCAGCAGTGACAGCGGGGGGGCCGGAGATACGCAGTATTTT. Translation: CASSDSGGAGDTQYF.

The genes are TRBV7-9 and TRBJ2-3; 10 bases map to TRBD2. With V trimmed by 3 bases and J by 4 bases, 4 bases remained unmatched. The CDR3 has 15 amino acids. CDR1 SEHNR and CDR2 FQNEAQ come from the germline V gene (reference sequence). This chain's CDR3 is CASSLTSGRSDTQYF. The CDR3 DNA follows: TGTGCCAGCAGCTTGACTAGCGGGCGATCAGATACGCAGTATTTT.

The V call is TRBV11-1, the J call TRBJ1-2, with D uncertain. Germline values: CDR1 SGHAT, CDR2 FQDESV (reference sequence). This CDR3 spans 14 amino acids. The ends were cut back, 1 base at V and 2 bases at J, with 8 bases in the middle. The CDR3 bases are TGTGCCAGCAGCTTAGGGTTGGCGAACTATGGCTACACCTTC. This sequence encodes CASSLGLANYGYTF.

The V call is TRBV18, the J call TRBJ1-4; D remains unclear. The germline CDR1 and CDR2 sequences are KGHSH and LQKENI. Trimming cost V 0 bases and J 8 bases, with 16 bases left between them. CDR3 length: 16 residues. CDR3: CASSPPNPWEYEKLFF. Here the CDR3 DNA reads TGTGCCAGCTCACCACCCAACCCCTGGGAGTACGAAAAACTGTTTTTT.

The chain recombines TRBV7-9 with TRBJ2-5; D is possibly TRBD1 or TRBD2 (6 bases each). The length of the CDR3 is 13 residues. Germline CDR1 reads SEHNR; CDR2 reads FQNEAQ (reference sequence). The germline V and J ends were trimmed by 0 bases and 7 bases, with 9 bases remaining between them. DNA for the CDR3: TGTGCCAGCAGCTTAGCAGGAGGGGGGACCCAGTACTTC. The encoded protein is CASSLAGGGTQYF.

The sample holds a few counts of this clone. The chain uses TRBV6-1 and TRBJ1-6, with D hard to call. The CDR3 spans 12 residues. The germline V gene has CDR1 MNHNS and CDR2 SASEGT. Between the trimmed V and J ends, which lost 5 bases and 14 bases, there was a span of 13 bases. The CDR3 is CASSLDRATLHF. The CDR3 coding sequence is TGTGCCAGCAGTCTAGACCGGGCGACCCTCCACTTT.

The rearrangement uses TRBV5-1 and TRBJ1-2, with TRBD1 matching 9 bases. The V and J ends lost 3 bases and 4 bases, in that order; junction bases with no gene match: 10. This CDR3 is 16 amino acids long. CDR1 is SGHRS, CDR2 YFSETQ, per germline. CDR3: CASSSPRQGGGYGYTF. DNA of the CDR3: TGCGCCAGCAGCTCCCCTCGACAGGGGGGGGGCTATGGCTACACCTTC.

The J gene is TRBJ2-2, the V gene TRBV19, with D unresolved. The V end lost 8 bases, the J end lost 4 bases, and 11 bases lay between the germline ends. From germline, CDR1 is LNHDA and CDR2 SQIVND (reference sequence). There are 13 residues in the CDR3. CDR3 region: CASGRQATGELFF. As DNA, the CDR3 is TGTGCCAGTGGTAGGCAGGCCACCGGGGAGCTGTTTTTT. The whole variable domain, filled in from reference TRBV19 and TRBJ2-2, reads DGGITQSPKYLFRKEGQNVTLSCEQNLNHDAMYWYRQDPGQGLRLIYYSQIVNDFQKGDIAEGYSVSREKKESFPLTVTSAQKNPTAFYLCASGRQATGELFFGEGSRLTVL.

This clone is medium-sized in the sample. This chain links TRBV5-1 with TRBJ1-1; D unresolved. V was clipped by 0 bases and J by 4 bases, with 7 bases between them. This CDR3 comprises 13 residues. Per the germline V gene, CDR1 is SGHRS and CDR2 is YFSETQ. CDR3 residues: CASSLDHGTEAFF. The CDR3 nucleotides read TGCGCCAGCAGCTTGGACCACGGCACTGAAGCTTTCTTT. Full variable domain (remainder filled in from reference TRBV5-1 and TRBJ1-1): KAGVTQTPRYLIKTRGQQVTLSCSPISGHRSVSWYQQTPGQGLQFLFEYFSETQRNKGNFPGRFSGRQFSNSRSEMNVSTLELGDSALYLCASSLDHGTEAFFGQGTRLTVV.

This chain uses TRBV6-1 with TRBJ2-7; D might be TRBD2 (6 bases). V shed 10 bases and J shed 0 bases, with 13 bases lying between them. The germline CDR1 and CDR2 sequences are MNHNS and SASEGT. The CDR3 has 13 amino acids. In nucleotides, the CDR3 is TGTGCCACCGCCCGGGAGTACTCCTACGAGCAGTACTTC. As protein: CATAREYSYEQYF.

V usage is TRBV6-1 and J usage is TRBJ2-7; 11 nucleotides line up with TRBD2. The J segment lost 8 bases and the V segment lost 7 bases, leaving 10 bases of the junction unmatched. The CDR3 extends over 14 amino acids. The germline gives CDR1 MNHNS, CDR2 SASEGT. The CDR3, as DNA: TGTGCCAGCACTCGACTAGCGGGACCTACCAAGCAGTACTTC. Residues: CASTRLAGPTKQYF.

V and J are TRBV28 and TRBJ2-7; TRBD2 matches 8 bases. CDR3 length equals 18 residues. From germline, CDR1 is MDHEN and CDR2 SYDVKM. Trimming at V came to 5 bases and at J to 3 bases, leaving 18 bases not matched to a gene. The CDR3 coding sequence is TGTGCCAGCAGTCTCTATGGGAGGGGAGCGGGAGTCCGCTACGAGCAGTACTTC. It translates to CASSLYGRGAGVRYEQYF.